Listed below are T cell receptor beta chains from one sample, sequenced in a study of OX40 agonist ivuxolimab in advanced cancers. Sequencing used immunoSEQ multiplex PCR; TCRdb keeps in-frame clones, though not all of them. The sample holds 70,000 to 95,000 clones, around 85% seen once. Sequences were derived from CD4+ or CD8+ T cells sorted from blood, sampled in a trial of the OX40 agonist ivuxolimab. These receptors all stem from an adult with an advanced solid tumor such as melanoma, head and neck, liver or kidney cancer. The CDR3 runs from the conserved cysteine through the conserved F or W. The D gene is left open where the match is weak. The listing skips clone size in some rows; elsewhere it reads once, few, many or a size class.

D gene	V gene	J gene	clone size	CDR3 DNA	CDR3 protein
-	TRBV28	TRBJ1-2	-	TGTGCCAGCAGTGGTCCTCTGGAGGGCGGCTATGGCTACACCTTC	CASSGPLEGGYGYTF
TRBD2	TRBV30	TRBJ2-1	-	TGTGCCTGGGGGGGAGGGCCGAGTGAGCAGTTCTTC	CAWGGGPSEQFF
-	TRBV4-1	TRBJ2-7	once	TGCGCCAGCAGCCAAGGTTGGACCAATCCCACCTACGAGCAGTACTTC	CASSQGWTNPTYEQYF
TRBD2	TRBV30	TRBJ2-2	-	TGTGCCTGGAAAAGGCCAGGGACTAGCGGGAGGTCCGGGGAGCTGTTTTTT	CAWKRPGTSGRSGELFF
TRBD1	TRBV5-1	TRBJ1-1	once	TGCGCCAGCAGTACGGACAGGGGTAACACTGAAGCTTTCTTT	CASSTDRGNTEAFF
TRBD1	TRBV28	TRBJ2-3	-	TGTGCCAGCAGTTTATTTCCGGGACAGGGCATGGGAGATACGCAGTATTTT	CASSLFPGQGMGDTQYF
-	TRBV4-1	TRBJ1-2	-	TGCGTCAGCAGCCAAGCGGGGAGGAGGTATGGCTACACCTTC	CVSSQAGRRYGYTF
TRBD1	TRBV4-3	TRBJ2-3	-	TGCGCCAGCAGCCCTAGGGACAGGTGGTACGATACGCAGTATTTT	CASSPRDRWYDTQYF
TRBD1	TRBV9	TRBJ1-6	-	TGTGCCAGCAGCGTCGACAGGGGGGTAAATTCACCCCTCCACTTT	CASSVDRGVNSPLHF
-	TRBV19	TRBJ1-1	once	TGTGCCAGTAGTATTTGGCGTCCAGGGAACACTGAAGCTTTCTTT	CASSIWRPGNTEAFF
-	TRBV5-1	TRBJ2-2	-	TGCGCCAGCAGCGTTAGTGGTTCCGGGGAGCTGTTTTTT	CASSVSGSGELFF
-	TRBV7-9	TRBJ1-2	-	TGTGCCAGCAGCTTGGTCGTGGCTAACTATGGCTACACCTTC	CASSLVVANYGYTF
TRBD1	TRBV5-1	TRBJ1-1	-	TGCGCCAGCAGCCTTGGGGAGGGGCAGGGGGACACTGAAGCTTTCTTT	CASSLGEGQGDTEAFF
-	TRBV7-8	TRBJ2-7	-	TGTGCCAGCAGCTTTGGGAGCTACGAGCAGTACTTC	CASSFGSYEQYF
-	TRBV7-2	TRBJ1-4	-	TGTGCCAGCAGCTTAGGCCAGGAAAATGAAAAACTGTTTTTT	CASSLGQENEKLFF
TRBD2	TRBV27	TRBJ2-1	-	TGTGCCAGCAGCGGGACTAGCGGGAGGGCCTGGGGCAATGAGCAGTTCTTC	CASSGTSGRAWGNEQFF
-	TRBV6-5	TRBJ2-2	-	TGTGCCAGCAGTTCCCGGGGGACCGGGGAGCTGTTTTTT	CASSSRGTGELFF
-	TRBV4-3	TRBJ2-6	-	TGCGCCAGCAGCCAAGGAGACAGCTCTGGGGCCAACGTCCTGACTTTC	CASSQGDSSGANVLTF
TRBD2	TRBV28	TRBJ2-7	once	TGTGCCAGCAGTTTGCCTAGCGGGAGTCGGGGCGAGCAGTACTTC	CASSLPSGSRGEQYF
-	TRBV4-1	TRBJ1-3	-	TGCGCCAGCAGCCAAGGTGCGTTCGGGACCCAGGGAAACACCATATATTTT	CASSQGAFGTQGNTIYF
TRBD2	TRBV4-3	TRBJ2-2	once	TGCGCCAGCAGCCAAGATGGGACTAGCGAAGACACCGGGGAGCTGTTTTTT	CASSQDGTSEDTGELFF
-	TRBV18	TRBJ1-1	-	TGTGCCAGCTCACCTCTGGGGGGCACTGAAGCTTTCTTT	CASSPLGGTEAFF
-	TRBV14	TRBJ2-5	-	TGTGCCAGCAGCCAAGGTTGGGGGGCTACGGAGACCCAGTACTTC	CASSQGWGATETQYF
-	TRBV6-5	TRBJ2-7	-	TGTGCCACCGTAGGGCGGAGCTCCTACGAGCAGTACTTC	CATVGRSSYEQYF
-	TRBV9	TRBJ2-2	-	TGTGCCAGCAGCGTAAGTGGCTGGTCCGGGGAGCTGTTTTTT	CASSVSGWSGELFF
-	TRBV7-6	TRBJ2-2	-	TGTGCCAGCAGCTTAGCGGGGCTTGGCGGGGAGCTGTTTTTT	CASSLAGLGGELFF
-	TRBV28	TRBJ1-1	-	TGTGCCAGCAGTTTAAATCCTCGGGTGGACGAAGCTTTCTTT	CASSLNPRVDEAFF
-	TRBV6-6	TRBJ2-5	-	TGTGCCAGCAGTTACGGGAAGACCCAGTACTTC	CASSYGKTQYF
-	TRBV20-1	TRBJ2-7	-	TGCAGTGCTAGAAGTGGGGCCGAGCAGTACTTC	CSARSGAEQYF
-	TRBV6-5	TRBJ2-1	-	TGTGCCAGCAGTTCGGCAGGTTTTAATGAGCAGTTCTTC	CASSSAGFNEQFF
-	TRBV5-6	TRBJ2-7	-	TGTGCCAGCAGCTTGTACGGGTCCTACTCCTCCGAGCAGTACTTC	CASSLYGSYSSEQYF
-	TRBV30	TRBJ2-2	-	TGTGCCTGGAACGGGGGTCCCTTTCAATTTTACACCGGGGAGCTGTTTTTT	CAWNGGPFQFYTGELFF
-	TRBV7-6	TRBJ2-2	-	TGTGCCAGCAGCCTAGAATGGGCCGGGGAGCTGTTTTTT	CASSLEWAGELFF
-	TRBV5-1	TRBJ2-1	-	TGCGCCAGCAGTTCGGGTCAATCCTACAATGAGCAGTTCTTC	CASSSGQSYNEQFF
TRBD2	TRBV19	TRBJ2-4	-	TGTGCCAGTAGTCCCCTGGGGGGGGGCATTCAGTACTTC	CASSPLGGGIQYF
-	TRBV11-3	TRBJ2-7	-	TGTGCCAGCAGCTTAGTTCGGGGAGACGGCGAGCAGTACTTC	CASSLVRGDGEQYF
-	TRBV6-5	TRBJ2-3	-	TGTGCCAGTCGCTTGGGCGGATATACAGATACGCAGTATTTT	CASRLGGYTDTQYF
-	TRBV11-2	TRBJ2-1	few	TGTGCCAGCAGCACCCACAGGGATAGCTCCTACAATGAGCAGTTCTTC	CASSTHRDSSYNEQFF
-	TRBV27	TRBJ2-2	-	TGTGCCAGCAGTTCAACGAACACCGGGGAGCTGTTTTTT	CASSSTNTGELFF
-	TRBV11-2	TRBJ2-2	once	TGTGCCAGCAGCCGTAGACAGAACACCGGGGAGCTGTTTTTT	CASSRRQNTGELFF
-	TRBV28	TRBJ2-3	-	TGTGCCAGCAGTTCTATTATTGGGGGAGTATATACGCAGTATTTT	CASSSIIGGVYTQYF
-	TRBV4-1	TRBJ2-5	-	TGCGCCAGCAGCCAGGACAAGGGAATACAAGAGACCCAGTACTTC	CASSQDKGIQETQYF
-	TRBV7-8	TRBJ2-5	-	TGTGCCAGCAGTCCATGGGCCCGGGAGTTCCGGGAGACCCAGTACTTC	CASSPWAREFRETQYF
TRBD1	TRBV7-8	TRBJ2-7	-	TGTGCCAGCAGCTTAGTCGGGACAGGGGCCTACGAGCAGTACTTC	CASSLVGTGAYEQYF
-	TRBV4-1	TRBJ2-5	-	TGCGCCAGCAGCCAAGATGGGTCGTTTCTGCGACGCCCGGGGTCCCAGTACTTC	CASSQDGSFLRRPGSQYF
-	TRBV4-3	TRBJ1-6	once	TGCGCCAGCAGCCAAGGATTATCGGCAGGCGCCTATAATTCACCCCTCCACTTT	CASSQGLSAGAYNSPLHF
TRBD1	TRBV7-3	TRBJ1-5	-	TGTGCCAGCAGCGAAAGCCTCAGGGGGGGAATTCAGCCCCAGCATTTT	CASSESLRGGIQPQHF
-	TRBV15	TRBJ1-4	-	TGTGCCACCAGCAGAGATGAGGGGCGGACTAATGAAAAACTGTTTTTT	CATSRDEGRTNEKLFF
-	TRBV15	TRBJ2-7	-	TGTGCCACCAGCCGAGATCAATCCGGGCAGTACTTC	CATSRDQSGQYF
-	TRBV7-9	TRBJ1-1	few	TGTGCCAGCAGCTTAGGAGGGAATGAAGCTTTCTTT	CASSLGGNEAFF
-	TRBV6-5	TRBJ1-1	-	TGTGCCAGCACCCGCCTAGGGGCGGCCGAAGCTTTCTTT	CASTRLGAAEAFF
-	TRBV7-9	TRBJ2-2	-	TGTGCCAGCAGCATCTACACGGGAGTGGCCGGGGAGCTGTTTTTT	CASSIYTGVAGELFF
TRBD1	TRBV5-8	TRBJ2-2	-	TGTGCCAGCATCAGAACGCCAGGGGGCAGTGGGACCGGGGAGCTGTTTTTT	CASIRTPGGSGTGELFF
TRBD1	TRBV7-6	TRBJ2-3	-	TGTGCCAGCAGCTTAGGACAGGGGACAGATACGCAGTATTTT	CASSLGQGTDTQYF
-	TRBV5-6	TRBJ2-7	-	TGTGCCAGCAGGGCCCGCGGGGCCTCCTCCTACGAGCAGTACTTC	CASRARGASSYEQYF
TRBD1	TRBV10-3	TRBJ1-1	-	TGTGCCATCAGGGACAGGGACCCTGAAGCTTTCTTT	CAIRDRDPEAFF
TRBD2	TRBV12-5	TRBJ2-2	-	TGTGCTAGTGGTTTTGGGACGGGACTAGCCGACACCGGGGAGCTGTTTTTT	CASGFGTGLADTGELFF
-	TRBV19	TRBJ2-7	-	TGTGCCAGTAGTATGGGCGACGAGCAGTACTTC	CASSMGDEQYF